Below, 19 T cell receptor beta chains from the same sample are listed, as sequenced in a study of T cells in Graves' hyperthyroidism and ophthalmopathy. The CDR3 regions of TCR beta were amplified from RNA transcripts. HTBI primers were used for first-round RT-PCR of the TCR CDR3. MiXCR was run by TCRdb on the multiplex PCR reads, yielding one entry per CDR3 protein. The table records around 620,000 distinct CDR3 sequences, 15% to 20% of them present only once. Source material: blood. All receptors derive from a woman in her twenties or thirties with Graves' hyperthyroidism.

Turning to this clonotype: This sequence may be a read error, since a much larger clone differs from it by one base. The rearrangement uses TRBV14 and TRBJ2-5; 7 bases line up with TRBD2. This CDR3 has 17 amino acids. Germline CDR1 and CDR2: SGHDN and FVKESK. CDR3 region: CAGSQGDLLARAETQYF. The CDR3 nucleotides are TGTGCCGGCAGCCAAGGGGACCTACTAGCGAGGGCGGAGACCCAGTACTTC.

This clonotype was seen repeatedly, ten times or more. The V gene is TRBV25-1, the J gene TRBJ2-3; TRBD1 agrees at 8 bases. Trimming took 3 bases from V and 6 from J; bases not matched to a gene: 8. The CDR3 is 15 residues long. Germline CDR1 is MGHDK and CDR2 is SYGVNS. The CDR3 loop reads CASSDSDRGRDTQYF. The CDR3 DNA reads as TGTGCCAGCAGTGATAGTGACAGGGGAAGGGATACGCAGTATTTT.

The chain employs TRBV19 and TRBJ2-2, with D unresolved. In germline, CDR1 is LNHDA, CDR2 SQIVND (reference sequence). V was trimmed by 7 bases and J by 3 bases, leaving 6 bases between them. The CDR3 runs 12 residues. This chain's CDR3 is CASIPDTGELFF. The CDR3 DNA follows: TGTGCCAGTATCCCGGACACCGGGGAGCTGTTTTTT.

The rearrangement uses TRBV5-1 and TRBJ2-1; 11 positions agree with TRBD2. J was trimmed by 7 bases and V by 0 bases; bases with no gene match: 3. The length of the CDR3 is 15 residues. In germline, CDR1 is SGHRS, CDR2 YFSETQ. CDR3 coding DNA: TGCGCCAGCAGCTTGGGACTAGCGGGATGTAATGAGCAGTTCTTC. It yields the protein CASSLGLAGCNEQFF. The whole variable domain, remainder taken from reference TRBV5-1 and TRBJ2-1, is KAGVTQTPRYLIKTRGQQVTLSCSPISGHRSVSWYQQTPGQGLQFLFEYFSETQRNKGNFPGRFSGRQFSNSRSEMNVSTLELGDSALYLCASSLGLAGCNEQFFGPGTRLTVL.

This clonotype was counted at least ten times. The chain uses TRBV7-2 and TRBJ2-7; D gene ambiguous. Germline V gene sequence: CDR1 SGHTA, CDR2 FQGNSA. The CDR3 is made up of 11 amino acids. V lost 1 base and J lost 6, with 4 bases in between. CDR3 in DNA: TGTGCCAGCAGCTTAGTGAGCGAGCAGTACTTC. It translates to CASSLVSEQYF. Complete variable domain (other parts from reference TRBV7-2 and TRBJ2-7): GAGVSQSPSNKVTEKGKDVELRCDPISGHTALYWYRQSLGQGLEFLIYFQGNSAPDKSGLPSDRFSAERTGGSVSTLTIQRTQQEDSAVYLCASSLVSEQYFGPGTRLTVT.

J is TRBJ2-5 and V is TRBV18; 9 nucleotides agree with TRBD1. CDR1 is KGHSH and CDR2 is LQKENI in the germline V gene. Trimming removed 2 bases from V and 4 bases from J; junction bases left unmatched: 2. The CDR3 runs 14 residues. CDR3 loop: CASSPKTGGETQYF. The CDR3 DNA reads as TGTGCCAGCTCACCAAAGACAGGGGGAGAGACCCAGTACTTC.

This clonotype has a count of ten or more. This CDR3 is CASRAGTSGTNEQFF. CDR3 DNA sequence: TGCGCCAGCAGGGCCGGGACTAGCGGGACAAATGAGCAGTTCTTC. This chain connects TRBV5-1 to TRBJ2-1; 13 nucleotides agree with TRBD2. This CDR3 is built from 15 residues. The V and J ends lost 5 bases and 7 bases, in that order; junction bases with no gene match: 6. CDR1 is SGHRS, CDR2 YFSETQ, per germline.

The chain recombines TRBV11-3 with TRBJ2-1, with 12 bases aligning to TRBD1. With V trimmed by 4 bases and J by 9 bases, 13 bases remained unmatched. Germline lookup yields CDR1 SGHNT and CDR2 YENEEA. The CDR3 consists of 17 residues. CDR3 in DNA: TGTGCCAGCAGCTCGTTCCCGGGACAGGGGGCTTTGGGTGAGCAGTTCTTC. Translated, it gives CASSSFPGQGALGEQFF.

This clonotype was seen at least ten times. The chain is built from TRBV12-3 or TRBV12-4 and TRBJ2-5; D is ambiguous. V was clipped by 5 bases and J by 5 bases, with 12 bases between them. This CDR3 has 13 residues. CDR3 region: CASSPASRETQYF. In DNA, the CDR3 is TGTGCCAGCAGTCCCGCGTCTCGGGAGACCCAGTACTTC.

This chain links TRBV28 with TRBJ2-7, with TRBD2 matching 10 bases. Trimming at V came to 2 bases and at J to 0 bases, leaving 4 bases not matched to a gene. This CDR3 comprises 16 residues. Per germline, CDR1 MDHEN and CDR2 SYDVKM. As DNA, the CDR3 is TGTGCCAGCAGTTTACGGACTAGCGGTAACTCCTACGAGCAGTACTTC. It specifies CASSLRTSGNSYEQYF.

The rearrangement uses TRBV7-9 and TRBJ2-7, with D possibly called TRBD1 or TRBD2 (5 bases each). The ends were cut back, 5 bases at V and 1 base at J, with 24 bases in the middle. From germline, CDR1 is SEHNR and CDR2 FQNEAQ (reference sequence). The CDR3 sequence is 18 residues long. The CDR3 DNA reads TGTGCCAGCAGCCGCGACAGTGTCCGGGGAGAACTTTCCTACGAGCAGTACTTC. Translated, it gives CASSRDSVRGELSYEQYF.

The chain employs TRBV6-2 or TRBV6-3 and TRBJ2-7; D call uncertain. Germline CDR1 is MNHEY and CDR2 is SVGEGT. The CDR3 runs to 16 residues. V was cut by 2 bases and J by 3 bases, with 17 bases left in between. The DNA for the CDR3 is TGTGCCAGCAGTTACCACCAGGCTGTCAGCCGCTACGAGCAGTACTTC. Its translation is CASSYHQAVSRYEQYF.

This clonotype came up many times. The chain combines TRBV12-3 or TRBV12-4 with TRBJ2-3; 14 positions agree with TRBD2. The V segment lost 5 bases and the J segment 6 bases; nucleotides outside the gene matches: 16. CDR3 size: 19 residues. The CDR3 bases are TGTGCCAGCAGTCCCACGAATATGGGACTAGCGGGAGTGGCGGATACGCAGTATTTT. Amino acids: CASSPTNMGLAGVADTQYF.

As to this clonotype: One end of the junction does not line up with germline, which may come from a read error. The V and J genes are TRBV28 and TRBJ2-4; TRBD2 might be the D (6 bases). Germline CDR1 and CDR2: MDHEN and SYDVKM. The CDR3 is made up of 14 amino acids. This chain's CDR3 is CASSGTLARNIQYF. CDR3 nucleotides: TGTGCCAGCAGCGGTACACTAGCCAGAAACATTCAGTACTTC.

In this sample, this clonotype turned up many times. This chain uses TRBV28 with TRBJ2-7; possible D gene TRBD1, 5 bases. Germline CDR1 and CDR2: MDHEN and SYDVKM. Trimming pared 6 bases from V and 4 bases from J, leaving 13 bases between. The CDR3 is 13 amino acids. The CDR3 sequence: CASRPGSKYEQYF. The CDR3 bases are TGTGCCAGCAGACCAGGGTCTAAGTACGAGCAGTACTTC.

This clonotype was found many times. V usage is TRBV20-1 and J usage is TRBJ1-1; 10 positions agree with TRBD1. There are 16 residues in the CDR3. Germline-derived CDR1 and CDR2 are DFQATT and SNEGSKA (reference sequence). The V segment lost 5 bases and the J segment 4 bases; nucleotides outside the gene matches: 13. CDR3 coding DNA: TGCAGTGCTGACGGGACGGGACAGGGGCGATTCACTGAAGCTTTCTTT. This encodes CSADGTGQGRFTEAFF.

This clonotype was counted between two and nine times. V and J are TRBV7-9 and TRBJ2-3; a weak D match, TRBD1 (6 bases). The CDR3 runs 15 residues. Germline values: CDR1 SEHNR, CDR2 FQNEAQ (reference sequence). V lost 6 bases and J lost 2, with 15 bases in between. The CDR3 region is CASSSWTDSTDTQYF. In nucleotides, the CDR3 is TGTGCCAGCAGTTCCTGGACAGACTCCACAGATACGCAGTATTTT.

This clonotype was counted many times. The V gene is TRBV28, the J gene TRBJ2-1, with TRBD1 matching 7 bases. CDR3 length: 14 residues. Germline CDR1 is MDHEN and CDR2 is SYDVKM. Trimming cost V 3 bases and J 4 bases; bases outside gene matches: 3. The CDR3 reads CASSFRGRYNEQFF. DNA for the CDR3: TGTGCCAGCAGTTTTAGGGGGCGGTACAATGAGCAGTTCTTC. The entire variable domain, with the rest obtained from reference TRBV28 and TRBJ2-1, is as follows: DVKVTQSSRYLVKRTGEKVFLECVQDMDHENMFWYRQDPGLGLRLIYFSYDVKMKEKGDIPEGYSVSREKKERFSLILESASTNQTSMYLCASSFRGRYNEQFFGPGTRLTVL.

In this sample, this clonotype turned up a few times. The J gene is TRBJ2-7, the V gene TRBV29-1, with a tentative D call TRBD2 (7 bases). The CDR3 length is 13 residues. Germline lookup yields CDR1 SQVTM and CDR2 ANQGSEA. Trimming pared 7 bases from V and 4 bases from J, leaving 17 bases between. This chain's CDR3 is CSAEGGAPYEQYF. The CDR3 DNA reads TGCAGCGCCGAGGGGGGGGCCCCTTACGAGCAGTACTTC.